The T cell receptor (beta chain) under discussion was sequenced for a study of post-analysis software for immune sequencing data. Study overall: Secondary progressive, relapsing-remitting and progressive-relapsing multiple sclerosis were among the included disease courses.

TCR beta cDNA libraries included unique molecular identifiers. Each CDR3 protein gets one entry after TCRdb re-called the PCR reads with MiXCR. This table holds some 450,000 distinct CDR3 sequences, roughly 45% found once. CDR1 and CDR2 from the germline V gene are SNHLY and FYNNEI. V gave up 6 bases and J gave up 4 bases, with 11 bases separating them. The CDR3 totals 13 residues. Study observations and caveats: TRBV5-6, TRBV5-1 and TRBV20-1 were among roughly 5 TRBV segments more frequent in patients than controls.

In regard to this clonotype: Its specificity is not known.

The chain has TRBV2 and TRBJ2-3; possibly TRBD2 for D (6 bases). The sequence derives from a girl aged 5-17 years with multiple sclerosis. The sequenced material came from blood. The CDR3 sequence is CASSGRGSDTQYF. In DNA form, the CDR3 reads TGTGCCAGCAGCGGACGGGGGTCAGATACGCAGTATTTT. The entire variable domain, with the rest obtained from reference TRBV2 and TRBJ2-3, is as follows: EPEVTQTPSHQVTQMGQEVILRCVPISNHLYFYWYRQILGQKVEFLVSFYNNEISEKSEIFDDQFSVERPDGSNFTLKIRSTKLEDSAMYFCASSGRGSDTQYFGPGTRLTVL.